One sample yielded the 19 T cell receptor beta chains listed below, sequenced in a study of Ad26.COV2.S vaccination and SARS-CoV-2 variants. TCRdb's copy holds only in-frame clones and misses some; the assay was immunoSEQ multiplex PCR. The sample contains 180,000 or so clones, approximately 90% of which appear only once. The material was peripheral blood, obtained after recovery from COVID-19. The receptor set was obtained from a human donor who had recovered from COVID-19.

This chain links TRBV2 with TRBJ2-7, with 9 nucleotides matching TRBD1. The CDR3 totals 15 residues. With V trimmed by 1 base and J by 4 bases, 5 bases remained unmatched. Germline V gives CDR1 SNHLY, CDR2 FYNNEI. For the CDR3, the DNA is TGTGCCAGCAGTGAAGTCGACAGGGGGGCGTACGAGCAGTACTTC. Translation gives CASSEVDRGAYEQYF.

This chain uses TRBV18 with TRBJ2-7; 9 nucleotides line up with TRBD1. V was clipped by 4 bases and J by 7 bases; unmatched bases: 14. The germline V gene has CDR1 KGHSH and CDR2 LQKENI. The CDR3 has 16 amino acids. For the CDR3, the DNA is TGTGCCAGCTCACGGACAGGGGTCGACCTTCCCTGGGAGCAGTACTTC. Translation: CASSRTGVDLPWEQYF.

This sequence joins TRBV6-5 and TRBJ1-1; D gene ambiguous. This CDR3 is 14 amino acids long. Trimming took off 1 base at V and 4 bases at J, with 10 bases between the two ends. Germline CDR1 and CDR2: MNHEY and SVGAGI. CDR3 bases: TGTGCCAGCAGTTACTACAGTAAGTTCACTGAAGCTTTCTTT. This encodes CASSYYSKFTEAFF.

The V call is TRBV7-8, the J call TRBJ1-1; D is uncertain. CDR1 and CDR2 (germline): SGHVS, FQNEAQ. CDR3 length: 18 amino acids. With 1 base removed from V and 3 bases from J, the gap between germline ends came to 21 bases. The CDR3, as DNA: TGTGCCAGCAGCTTAGGGAGCTCAAACGGCTTTATGCACACTGAAGCTTTCTTT. As protein: CASSLGSSNGFMHTEAFF.

This clone was seen a handful of times. V and J are TRBV9 and TRBJ2-3; D is unclear. The CDR3 sequence is 14 residues long. Trimming pared 2 bases from V and 2 bases from J, leaving 9 bases between. Looked up from germline, CDR1 is SGDLS and CDR2 is YYNGEE. The CDR3, as DNA: TGTGCCAGCAGCGTTAGAACTGCCACAGATACGCAGTATTTT. As protein: CASSVRTATDTQYF.

This chain joins TRBV11-3 and TRBJ2-5; a weak D match, TRBD1 (6 bases). The CDR3 has 13 residues. Per germline, CDR1 SGHNT and CDR2 YENEEA. V lost 1 base and J lost 8, with 11 bases in between. CDR3 in DNA: TGTGCCAGCAGCTTAGGACAGGAGGAAACCCAGTACTTC. Its translation is CASSLGQEETQYF.

The chain has TRBV29-1 and TRBJ2-7; 10 bases align to TRBD1. The CDR3 consists of 14 residues. Losses at the gene ends were 5 bases for V and 2 bases for J; bases not matched to a gene: 6. Germline V CDR1 and CDR2: SQVTM, ANQGSEA. CDR3 coding DNA: TGCAGCGTTATCTGGGACAGGGGCACCTACGAGCAGTACTTC. This sequence encodes CSVIWDRGTYEQYF.

The chain joins TRBV7-9 to TRBJ2-1, with TRBD2 matching over 7 bases. Trimming at V came to 2 bases and at J to 4 bases, leaving 14 bases not matched to a gene. The CDR3 covers 18 residues. The germline gives CDR1 SEHNR, CDR2 FQNEAQ (reference sequence). For the CDR3, the DNA is TGTGCCAGCAGCTTATCAGGGACTACTGGTCTCCAATACAATGAGCAGTTCTTC. Translated: CASSLSGTTGLQYNEQFF.

The V call is TRBV6-4, the J call TRBJ2-2, with TRBD1 matching 8 bases. V trimming: 5 bases; J trimming: 3 bases; junction bases outside the gene matches: 5. The CDR3 covers 15 residues. From germline, CDR1 is MRHNA and CDR2 SNTAGT. The CDR3 sequence: CASSTAGGDTGELFF. In DNA, the CDR3 is TGTGCCAGCAGTACGGCAGGGGGCGACACCGGGGAGCTGTTTTTT.

The rearrangement links TRBV7-3 to TRBJ2-1; 11 positions agree with TRBD2. This CDR3 contains 14 residues. V gave up 6 bases and J gave up 9 bases; unmatched junction bases: 7. Germline lookup yields CDR1 SGHTA and CDR2 FQGTGA. The CDR3 sequence is CASSYSGGAIEQFF. CDR3 DNA: TGTGCCAGCAGTTATAGCGGGGGGGCAATTGAGCAGTTCTTC.

The rearrangement links TRBV10-3 to TRBJ2-1, with TRBD1 matching 7 bases. V lost 2 bases and J lost 4; bases outside the gene matches: 5. The germline V gene encodes CDR1 ENHRY and CDR2 SYGVKD. The CDR3 is made up of 15 amino acids. CDR3 residues: CAISEDGQDYNEQFF. In nucleotides, the CDR3 is TGTGCCATCAGTGAGGACGGACAGGATTACAATGAGCAGTTCTTC.

The chain employs TRBV12-3 or TRBV12-4 and TRBJ2-7, with a weak D call TRBD1 (6 bases). The CDR3 length is 12 residues. V was trimmed by 7 bases and J by 3 bases, leaving 10 bases between them. The CDR3 nucleotides are TGTGCCAGCATTGGACAGCACTACGAGCAGTACTTC. Its translation: CASIGQHYEQYF.

This clone was counted at least ten times. The chain joins TRBV5-1 to TRBJ2-2; 7 positions agree with TRBD2. The CDR3 is 15 amino acids. Germline V gene sequence: CDR1 SGHRS, CDR2 YFSETQ. V lost 7 bases to trimming and J lost 4 bases; unmatched junction nucleotides: 10. The CDR3 DNA reads TGCGCCAGCTCCTCGGGGAGGGCCGGCACCGGGGAGCTGTTTTTT. It yields the protein CASSSGRAGTGELFF.

CDR3 bases: TGTGCCAGCCCTTTTTGCGGCCAAACGAACACCGGGGAGCTGTTTTTT. Its translation: CASPFCGQTNTGELFF. V usage is TRBV2 and J usage is TRBJ2-2; no reliable D call. Per germline, CDR1 SNHLY and CDR2 FYNNEI. V lost 8 bases and J 0 bases, leaving 16 bases between the germline ends. The CDR3 is made up of 16 amino acids.

V usage is TRBV9 and J usage is TRBJ2-7; 7 nucleotides align to TRBD1. This CDR3 contains 14 residues. V lost 4 bases to trimming and J lost 1 base; unmatched junction nucleotides: 5. The germline V gene has CDR1 SGDLS and CDR2 YYNGEE. The DNA of the CDR3 is TGTGCCAGCAGCCCCCCGGACAGGTCCTACGAGCAGTACTTC. Encoded protein: CASSPPDRSYEQYF.

The V call is TRBV3-1 (or the pseudogene TRBV3-2), the J call TRBJ2-5; D tentatively fits TRBD1 or TRBD2 (6 bases each). CDR3 length equals 16 residues. CDR1 is LGHDT and CDR2 is YNNKEL in the germline V gene (reference sequence). V dropped 2 bases and J dropped 0 bases, with 13 bases sitting between them. For the CDR3, the DNA is TGTGCCAGCAGCCAAAATCCGGGGGCCGACCAAGAGACCCAGTACTTC. Translation gives CASSQNPGADQETQYF.

With respect to this clone: Other DNA sequences of this sample code for an identical CDR3. The V gene is TRBV7-2, the J gene TRBJ2-3, with TRBD2 as a possible D gene (6 bases). Trimming took 3 bases from V and 6 from J, leaving 10 bases between them. Germline V CDR1 and CDR2: SGHTA, FQGNSA. The CDR3 is 13 amino acids. CDR3 sequence reads: CASSFGAGDTQYF. In nucleotides, the CDR3 is TGTGCCAGCAGCTTTGGGGCGGGGGATACGCAGTATTTT.

The chain combines TRBV11-2 with TRBJ1-3; D ambiguous. Germline CDR1 and CDR2: SGHAT and FQNNGV. The ends were cut back, 0 bases at V and 0 bases at J, with 6 bases in the middle. CDR3 length equals 15 residues. The CDR3 is CASSLDGISGNTIYF. The CDR3 DNA sequence: TGTGCCAGCAGCTTAGACGGGATCTCTGGAAACACCATATATTTT.

V usage is TRBV12-3 or TRBV12-4 and J usage is TRBJ1-5; D is possibly TRBD1 (6 bases). The CDR3 contains 13 residues. Trimming stripped 5 bases from V and 4 bases from J, with 9 bases between. CDR3 residues: CASSRDNNQPQHF. As DNA, the CDR3 is TGTGCCAGCAGTAGGGACAATAATCAGCCCCAGCATTTT.